This TCR beta chain was recovered during a study of blood T cell repertoires in COVID-19. Study details: Samples representing acute and convalescent COVID-19 were sourced from the United States, Italy and Spain. Sources were T cells, B-cell-depleted T cells, or PBMCs; the material itself was cDNA or gDNA.

CDR1 is LGHDT, CDR2 YNNKEL, per germline (reference sequence). V dropped 6 bases and J dropped 8; count of bases not matched to a gene: 13. The CDR3 runs 15 residues. On this clone itself: The sample has other DNA sequences that encode this CDR3 too.

Methods used by the authors: Reference gene primer amplification in the assay estimated nucleated cell counts. Repertoires were generated with immunoSEQ multiplex PCR, while TCRdb's copy carries only in-frame clones and drops some. That table furnishes V, J and clone size, whereas the DNA furnished D and trimming. The profile shows fewer than 250,000 clones, just under 85% of them singletons. Sequencing was done on a sample of peripheral blood. The clonotype was recovered from a woman in her 70s with active or convalescent COVID-19. V is TRBV3-1 (or the pseudogene TRBV3-2) and J is TRBJ1-1; 9 nucleotides line up with TRBD1. CDR3 amino acids: CASRPQGAGGGEAFF. CDR3 coding DNA: TGTGCCAGCAGGCCACAGGGGGCGGGCGGGGGGGAAGCTTTCTTT.